This T cell receptor (beta chain) was retrieved from a study of T cell responses to AZD1222 COVID-19 vaccine. Study-wide results and limits: Mapped onto spike, vaccine-associated CD4 TCRs spanned it and were dominant at 160-218 and 743-854. Of the AZD1222 recipients, only 5 or 6 were seropositive at baseline. Epitopes outside B.1.351 and B.1.1.7 mutated regions reportedly drew nearly half of spike TCRs. The study found Spike-specific TCR breadth and depth rose after two AZD1222 doses.

Trimming cost V 3 bases and J 10 bases, with 14 bases left between them. Per germline, CDR1 LNHDA and CDR2 SQIVND (reference sequence). This CDR3 is built from 13 residues. Of note for this clone: The antigen is not known.

The table came from immunoSEQ multiplex PCR; TCRdb's copy has only in-frame clones and leaves some out. The sample lists fewer than 150,000 clones, approximately 84% seen once, with approximately 9.3% in the top ten. The genes are TRBV19 and TRBJ2-3; D gene unclear. This TCR came from an adult in good health. Specimen: peripheral blood, collected on day 0 of AZD1222 vaccination. This chain's CDR3 is CASSITVGEAQYF. The DNA of the CDR3 is TGTGCCAGTAGTATTACGGTTGGCGAAGCGCAGTATTTT.